Here is one T cell receptor beta chain with its context. Then a second PCR, running roughly 7 to 12 cycles, was carried out with a sample-barcoded 5' primer and a J-beta primer mix. MiXCR, run by TCRdb on the 5' RACE reads, gives a single entry per CDR3 protein. The sample includes hundreds of thousands of distinct CDR3 sequences, 25% to 30% of them seen just once. The sample originates from a study of blood T cells in healthy people across ages. The CDR3 extends over 16 amino acids. Looked up from germline, CDR1 is SGHTA and CDR2 is FQGTGA. With 5 bases clipped from V and 2 bases from J, the junction kept 6 bases outside the gene matches.

The sequence was obtained from a woman aged 70-85 years in good health. The sequencing sample was made of blood. The chain uses TRBV7-3 and TRBJ2-3; TRBD2 matches 11 bases. This CDR3 is CASSPGTSGYTDTQYF. In DNA, the CDR3 is TGTGCCAGCAGCCCTGGGACTAGCGGCTACACAGATACGCAGTATTTT.